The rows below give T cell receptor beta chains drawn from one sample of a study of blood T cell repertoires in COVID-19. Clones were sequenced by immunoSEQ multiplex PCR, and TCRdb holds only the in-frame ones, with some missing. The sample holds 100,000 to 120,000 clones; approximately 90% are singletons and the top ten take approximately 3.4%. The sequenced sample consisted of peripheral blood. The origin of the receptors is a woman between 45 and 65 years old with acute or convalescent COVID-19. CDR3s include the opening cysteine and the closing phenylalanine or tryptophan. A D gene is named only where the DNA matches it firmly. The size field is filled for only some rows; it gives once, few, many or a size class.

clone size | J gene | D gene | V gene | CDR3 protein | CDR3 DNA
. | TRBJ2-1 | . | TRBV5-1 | CASSLGEGAYNEQFF | TGCGCCAGCAGCTTGGGGGAAGGGGCCTACAATGAGCAGTTCTTC
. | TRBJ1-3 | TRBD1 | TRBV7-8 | CASRPSQGRGNSGNTIYF | TGTGCCAGCAGACCTAGTCAGGGCAGGGGGAACTCTGGAAACACCATATATTTT
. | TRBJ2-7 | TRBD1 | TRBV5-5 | CASSPGQGIFYEQYF | TGTGCCAGCAGCCCCGGACAGGGGATTTTTTACGAGCAGTACTTC
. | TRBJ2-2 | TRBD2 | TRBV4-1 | CASSQDITSGTGELFF | TGCGCCAGCAGCCAAGATATTACTAGCGGGACCGGGGAGCTGTTTTTT
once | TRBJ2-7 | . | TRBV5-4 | CASSPDRPPYEQYF | TGTGCCAGCAGCCCTGACAGGCCACCCTACGAGCAGTACTTC
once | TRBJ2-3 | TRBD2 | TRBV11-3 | CASSLGISGETDTQYF | TGTGCCAGCAGCTTAGGGATTAGCGGGGAAACAGATACGCAGTATTTT
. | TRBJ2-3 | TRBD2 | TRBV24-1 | CATSDLQRDTDTQYF | TGTGCCACCAGTGATTTGCAGCGGGACACAGATACGCAGTATTTT
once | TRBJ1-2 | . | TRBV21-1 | CARGQGGNYGYTF | TGTGCCAGGGGGCAGGGAGGGAACTATGGCTACACCTTC
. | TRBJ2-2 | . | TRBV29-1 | CSARGRVGELFF | TGCAGCGCCCGAGGCAGGGTTGGGGAGCTGTTTTTT
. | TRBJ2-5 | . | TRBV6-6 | CASSRSRTAVGETQYF | TGTGCCAGCAGTCGATCCCGGACAGCGGTGGGCGAGACCCAGTACTTC
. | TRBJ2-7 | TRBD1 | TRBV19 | CASSIRDSNEQYF | TGTGCCAGTAGTATCCGGGACAGTAACGAGCAGTACTTC
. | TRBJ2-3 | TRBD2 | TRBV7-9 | CASRLAGVTDTQYF | TGTGCCAGCAGACTAGCGGGAGTCACAGATACGCAGTATTTT
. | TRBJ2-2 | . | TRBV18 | CASSPQLQWSGELFF | TGTGCCAGCTCACCACAGTTACAGTGGTCCGGGGAGCTGTTTTTT
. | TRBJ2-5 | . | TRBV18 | CASSPMRETQYF | TGTGCCAGCTCACCCATGCGGGAGACCCAGTACTTC
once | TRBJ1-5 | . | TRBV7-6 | CASSLGAGEINQPQHF | TGTGCCAGCAGCTTAGGGGCGGGAGAGATCAATCAGCCCCAGCATTTT
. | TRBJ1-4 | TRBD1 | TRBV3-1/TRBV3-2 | CASSQAPQGVTNEKLFF | TGTGCCAGCAGCCAAGCCCCCCAGGGGGTAACTAATGAAAAACTGTTTTTT
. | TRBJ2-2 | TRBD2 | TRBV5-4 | CASSLAGGRSTGELFF | TGTGCCAGCAGCCTAGCGGGGGGGCGGAGCACCGGGGAGCTGTTTTTT
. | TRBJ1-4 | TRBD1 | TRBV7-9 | CASSLRDSNEKLFF | TGTGCCAGCAGCTTACGGGACAGTAATGAAAAACTGTTTTTT
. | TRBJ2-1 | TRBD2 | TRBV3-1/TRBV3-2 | CASSQAGTSGRAYNEQFF | TGTGCCAGCAGCCAGGCCGGGACTAGCGGGAGGGCCTACAATGAGCAGTTCTTC
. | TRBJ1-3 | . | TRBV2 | CASSEAPRVLSGNTIYF | TGTGCCAGCAGTGAAGCCCCGAGGGTCCTCTCTGGAAACACCATATATTTT
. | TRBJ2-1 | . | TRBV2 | CASNQPSGSQEQFF | TGTGCCAGCAATCAACCAAGTGGGAGCCAGGAGCAGTTCTTC
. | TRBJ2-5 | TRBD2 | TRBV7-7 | CASSQLAGGQETQYF | TGTGCCAGCAGTCAACTAGCGGGAGGACAAGAGACCCAGTACTTC
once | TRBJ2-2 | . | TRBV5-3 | CARSGGLGGELFF | TGTGCCAGAAGCGGGGGCTTGGGCGGGGAGCTGTTTTTT
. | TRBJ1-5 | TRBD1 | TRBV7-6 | CASSLWTGRDQPQHF | TGTGCCAGCAGCTTATGGACAGGGAGAGATCAGCCCCAGCATTTT
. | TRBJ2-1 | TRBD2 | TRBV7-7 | CASSLNLGLAGTNEQFF | TGTGCCAGCAGCTTAAACCTCGGGCTAGCGGGGACCAATGAGCAGTTCTTC
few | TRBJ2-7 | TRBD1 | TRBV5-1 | CASSFGTGYDEQYF | TGCGCCAGCAGCTTCGGGACAGGGTACGACGAGCAGTACTTC
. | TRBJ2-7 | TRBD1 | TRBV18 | CASSPGQGWSEQYF | TGTGCCAGCTCACCCGGACAGGGGTGGTCCGAGCAGTACTTC
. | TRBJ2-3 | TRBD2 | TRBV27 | CASSLRAPGLAGADTQYF | TGTGCCAGCAGCCTAAGGGCACCGGGACTAGCGGGAGCAGATACGCAGTATTTT
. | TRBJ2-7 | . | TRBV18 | CASSLDSLYEQYF | TGTGCCAGCTCACTGGACAGCCTCTACGAGCAGTACTTC
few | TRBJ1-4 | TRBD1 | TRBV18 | CASSDRENEKLFF | TGTGCCAGCTCGGACAGGGAAAATGAAAAACTGTTTTTT
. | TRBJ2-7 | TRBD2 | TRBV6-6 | CASSPLHGSGSSYEQYF | TGTGCCAGCAGTCCCCTCCATGGTAGCGGGAGCTCCTACGAGCAGTACTTC
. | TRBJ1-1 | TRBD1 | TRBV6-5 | CASSYSATGDTEAFF | TGTGCCAGCAGTTACTCTGCGACAGGGGACACTGAAGCTTTCTTT
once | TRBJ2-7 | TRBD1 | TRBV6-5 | CASSYGTGLYEQYF | TGTGCCAGCAGTTACGGGACAGGCCTCTACGAGCAGTACTTC
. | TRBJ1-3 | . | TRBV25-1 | CASSRGNTIYF | TGTGCCAGCAGTCGGGGAAACACCATATATTTT
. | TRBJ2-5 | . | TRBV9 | CASSTHQVSETQYF | TGTGCCAGCAGCACACACCAGGTTTCGGAGACCCAGTACTTC
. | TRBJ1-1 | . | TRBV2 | CASSFQGTSTEAFF | TGTGCCAGCAGTTTCCAGGGGACCAGCACTGAAGCTTTCTTT
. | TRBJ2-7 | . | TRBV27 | CASSRDSDFSQQYF | TGTGCCAGCAGTCGGGACTCCGATTTTTCTCAGCAGTACTTC
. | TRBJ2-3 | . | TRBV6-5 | CASNRGLSTDTQYF | TGTGCCAGCAATCGGGGGTTGAGCACAGATACGCAGTATTTT
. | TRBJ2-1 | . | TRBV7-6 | CASSPAGFLGGQFF | TGTGCCAGCAGCCCCGCCGGGTTCTTGGGTGGGCAGTTCTTC
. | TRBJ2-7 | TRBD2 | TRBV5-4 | CASSLERGSSYEQYF | TGTGCCAGCAGCTTGGAGCGGGGGAGCTCCTACGAGCAGTACTTC
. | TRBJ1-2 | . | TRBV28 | CATKGGGNKDGYTF | TGTGCCACCAAGGGGGGGGGAAATAAGGATGGCTACACCTTC
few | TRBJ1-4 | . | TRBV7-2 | CASSTRPFANEKLFF | TGTGCCAGCAGCACTAGACCTTTCGCTAATGAAAAACTGTTTTTT
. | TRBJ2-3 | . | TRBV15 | CATSEGQSTDTQYF | TGTGCCACCAGCGAAGGACAGTCCACAGATACGCAGTATTTT
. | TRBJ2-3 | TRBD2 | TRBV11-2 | CASSLEAGGPQYF | TGTGCCAGCAGCTTGGAGGCGGGAGGGCCTCAGTATTTT
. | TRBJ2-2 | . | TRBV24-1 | CATSLGQNTGELFF | TGTGCCACCAGTCTTGGACAGAACACCGGGGAGCTGTTTTTT
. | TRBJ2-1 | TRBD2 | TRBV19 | CASSTQREGFNEQFF | TGTGCCAGTAGTACTCAGCGGGAGGGATTCAATGAGCAGTTCTTC
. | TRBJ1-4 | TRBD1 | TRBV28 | CASSSGQGAGGKLFF | TGTGCCAGCAGTTCCGGACAGGGGGCCGGCGGAAAACTGTTTTTT
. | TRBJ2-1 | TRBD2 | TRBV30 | CAWNRGDYNEQFF | TGTGCCTGGAATCGGGGGGATTACAATGAGCAGTTCTTC
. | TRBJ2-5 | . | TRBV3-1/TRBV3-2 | CASSQDLDTETQYF | TGTGCCAGCAGCCAAGATCTAGATACAGAGACCCAGTACTTC